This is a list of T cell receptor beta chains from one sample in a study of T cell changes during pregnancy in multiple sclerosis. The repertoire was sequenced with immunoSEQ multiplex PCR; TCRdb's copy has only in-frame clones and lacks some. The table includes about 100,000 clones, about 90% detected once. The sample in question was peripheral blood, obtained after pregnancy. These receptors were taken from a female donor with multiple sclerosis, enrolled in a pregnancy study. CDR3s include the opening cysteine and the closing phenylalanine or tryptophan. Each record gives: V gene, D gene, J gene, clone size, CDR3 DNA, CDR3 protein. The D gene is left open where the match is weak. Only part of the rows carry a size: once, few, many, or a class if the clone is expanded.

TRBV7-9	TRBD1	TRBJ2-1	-	TGTGCCAGCAGCCTTACAGGGGACAATGAGCAGTTCTTC	CASSLTGDNEQFF
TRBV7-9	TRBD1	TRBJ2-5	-	TGTGCCAGCAGCTCGGGTGACAGGGTTCGTGAGACCCAGTACTTC	CASSSGDRVRETQYF
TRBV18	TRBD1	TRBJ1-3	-	TGTGCCAGCTCTCGAGCCCGGGACAGGGTACCCACTGGAAACACCATATATTTT	CASSRARDRVPTGNTIYF
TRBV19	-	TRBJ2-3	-	TGTGCCAGTAGTAACAGGGTGGGGGCAGATACGCAGTATTTT	CASSNRVGADTQYF
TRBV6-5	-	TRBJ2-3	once	TGTGCCAGCAGTTTACAGGGTTATAGCACAGATACGCAGTATTTT	CASSLQGYSTDTQYF
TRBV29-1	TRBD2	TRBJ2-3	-	TGCAGCATAGAGCGGGGGAGCACAGATACGCAGTATTTT	CSIERGSTDTQYF
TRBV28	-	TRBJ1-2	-	TGTGCCAGCAGCCGACGACCACTAGCTAACTATGGCTACACCTTC	CASSRRPLANYGYTF
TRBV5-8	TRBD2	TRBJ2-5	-	TGTGCCAGCAGCTCCCCGGGACTAGCGGGGGGCCAGCGAGAGACCCAGTACTTC	CASSSPGLAGGQRETQYF
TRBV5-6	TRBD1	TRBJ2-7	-	TGTGCCAGCAGCTTCCAGGGGGCCGGGAGCGAGCAGTACTTC	CASSFQGAGSEQYF
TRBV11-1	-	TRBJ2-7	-	TGTGCCAGCAGCTTAGGTTTCAACGAGCAGTACTTC	CASSLGFNEQYF
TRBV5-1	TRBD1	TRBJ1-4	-	TGCGCCAGCAGCTTGCAAGGGACAGGGGTCGAAAAACTGTTTTTT	CASSLQGTGVEKLFF
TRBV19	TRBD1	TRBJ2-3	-	TGTGCCAGTAGAAACGTCCCGGGACAGGGGACGCAGTATTTT	CASRNVPGQGTQYF
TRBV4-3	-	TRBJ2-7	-	TGCGCCAGCAGCCAAGAGTGGGGGCTTGAACCCGAGCAGTACTTC	CASSQEWGLEPEQYF
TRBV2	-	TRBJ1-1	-	TGTGCCAGCAGTGAATGGACACCGAACACTGAAGCTTTCTTT	CASSEWTPNTEAFF
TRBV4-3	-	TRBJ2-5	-	TGCGCCAGCAGCCGTGAATGGCGAGCGGGCCAAGAGACCCAGTACTTC	CASSREWRAGQETQYF
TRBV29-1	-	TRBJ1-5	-	TGCAGCGTCGCGGGGGGAGGCAATCAGCCCCAGCATTTT	CSVAGGGNQPQHF
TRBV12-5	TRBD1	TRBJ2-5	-	TGTGCTAGTGGATTATTGCCAGGACAGGGAGTAGGTCAAGAGACCCAGTACTTC	CASGLLPGQGVGQETQYF